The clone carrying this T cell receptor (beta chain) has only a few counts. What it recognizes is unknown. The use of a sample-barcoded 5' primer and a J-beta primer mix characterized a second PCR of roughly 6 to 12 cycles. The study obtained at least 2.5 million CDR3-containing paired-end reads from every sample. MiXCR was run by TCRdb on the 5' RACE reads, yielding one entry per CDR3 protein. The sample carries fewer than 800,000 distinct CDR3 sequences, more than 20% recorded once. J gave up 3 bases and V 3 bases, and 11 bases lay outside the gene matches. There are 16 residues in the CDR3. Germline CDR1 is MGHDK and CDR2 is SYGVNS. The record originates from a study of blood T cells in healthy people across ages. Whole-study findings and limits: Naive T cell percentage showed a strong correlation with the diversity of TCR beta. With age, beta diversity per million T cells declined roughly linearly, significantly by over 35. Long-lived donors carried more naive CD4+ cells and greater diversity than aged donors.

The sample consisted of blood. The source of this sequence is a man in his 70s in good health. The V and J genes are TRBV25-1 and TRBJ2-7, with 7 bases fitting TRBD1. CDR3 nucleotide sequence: TGTGCCAGCAGTGATGCAGGTTACAGGGGCGACTACGAGCAGTACTTC. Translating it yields CASSDAGYRGDYEQYF.